What follows are 9 T cell receptor beta chains derived from one specimen sequenced in a study of blood T cell repertoires in COVID-19. TCRdb's copy holds only in-frame clones and misses some; the assay was immunoSEQ multiplex PCR. The sample includes some 180,000 clones, approximately 90% of them seen just once. Source material: peripheral blood. All receptors come from a man aged 45-65 years who had recovered from COVID-19.

This chain links TRBV29-1 with TRBJ1-4; 10 nucleotides agree with TRBD1. Germline V gives CDR1 SQVTM, CDR2 ANQGSEA. This CDR3 region has 13 residues. The V and J ends lost 7 bases and 5 bases, in that order; junction bases with no gene match: 4. CDR3 region: CSAWGQGNEKLFF. DNA for the CDR3: TGCAGCGCCTGGGGACAGGGGAATGAAAAACTGTTTTTT.

The rearrangement uses TRBV4-1 and TRBJ2-3; tentatively, D is TRBD1 (6 bases). The germline gives CDR1 MGHRA, CDR2 YSYEKL. Between the trimmed V and J ends, which lost 0 bases and 3 bases, there was a span of 19 bases. The CDR3 sequence is 18 residues long. In nucleotides, the CDR3 is TGCGCCAGCAGCCAAGAAAGTCTTACAGGGACGCTGACAGATACGCAGTATTTT. Protein sequence: CASSQESLTGTLTDTQYF.

The chain combines TRBV30 with TRBJ2-1; TRBD1 matches 8 bases. This CDR3 comprises 16 residues. In germline, CDR1 is GTSNPN, CDR2 SVGIG (reference sequence). The trim removed 0 bases at V and 3 bases at J, leaving 7 bases unmatched. CDR3 in DNA: TGTGCCTGGAGTGTACCAGGGGGCGCGGTCTACAATGAGCAGTTCTTC. Protein product: CAWSVPGGAVYNEQFF.

The chain links TRBV4-1 to TRBJ2-3; 7 bases line up with TRBD2. The length of the CDR3 is 16 residues. J gave up 1 base and V 7 bases, and 11 bases lay outside the gene matches. Germline CDR1 is MGHRA and CDR2 is YSYEKL. DNA for the CDR3: TGCGCCAGCACGTCGCGAAGCGGGGCCGGCACAGATACGCAGTATTTT. The encoded protein is CASTSRSGAGTDTQYF.

This chain joins TRBV7-2 and TRBJ1-4; TRBD1 might be the D (5 bases). The germline gives CDR1 SGHTA, CDR2 FQGNSA. V gave up 2 bases and J gave up 8 bases, with 12 bases separating them. This CDR3 comprises 14 residues. CDR3 nucleotides: TGTGCCAGCAGCTTACGGGGGATAGGAGAAAAACTGTTTTTT. Residues: CASSLRGIGEKLFF.

The CDR3 spells CASSSGVNTEAFF. The DNA of the CDR3 is TGTGCCAGCAGCTCAGGGGTAAACACTGAAGCTTTCTTT. This sequence joins TRBV7-6 and TRBJ1-1; D is perhaps TRBD1 (6 bases). Trimming left V 4 bases short and J 2 bases short, with 8 bases between. Germline CDR1 is SGHVS and CDR2 is FNYEAQ. The CDR3 runs 13 residues.

J is TRBJ1-5 and V is TRBV6-5, with D maybe TRBD1 (6 bases). Trimming shortened V by 6 bases and J by 6 bases, and 18 bases separated the two germline ends. The germline gives CDR1 MNHEY, CDR2 SVGAGI. The CDR3 is made up of 15 amino acids. CDR3 region: CASSDRDTRGQPQHF. In DNA, the CDR3 is TGTGCCAGCAGCGACCGGGACACTCGGGGTCAGCCCCAGCATTTT.

The chain joins TRBV6-1 to TRBJ1-3; D not resolved. Trimming stripped 1 base from V and 0 bases from J, with 13 bases between. The germline V gene has CDR1 MNHNS and CDR2 SASEGT. The CDR3 length is 17 residues. The CDR3 bases are TGTGCCAGCAGTGAAGAAATCGCCGGACTCTCTGGAAACACCATATATTTT. This sequence encodes CASSEEIAGLSGNTIYF.

The chain carries TRBV19 and TRBJ1-2; D is unclear. The CDR3 length is 14 residues. Trimming took off 4 bases at V and 3 bases at J, with 12 bases between the two ends. CDR1 and CDR2 (germline): LNHDA, SQIVND (reference sequence). The DNA of the CDR3 is TGTGCCAGTAGTAGTACCGGAGAATACTATGGCTACACCTTC. As protein: CASSSTGEYYGYTF. The variable domain in full, with the rest retrieved from reference TRBV19 and TRBJ1-2, is DGGITQSPKYLFRKEGQNVTLSCEQNLNHDAMYWYRQDPGQGLRLIYYSQIVNDFQKGDIAEGYSVSREKKESFPLTVTSAQKNPTAFYLCASSSTGEYYGYTFGSGTRLTVV.